One sample yielded the 30 T cell receptor beta chains listed below, sequenced in a study of blood T cell repertoires in COVID-19. Sequencing was performed with immunoSEQ multiplex PCR; in TCRdb, only in-frame clones are kept and a portion is missing. This sample has roughly 280,000 clones, with 86% found just once. The sequencing sample was made of peripheral blood. These receptors all stem from a man between 18 and 29 years old with active or convalescent COVID-19.

This CDR3 is CASSLWGGGSTDTQYF. CDR3 nucleotides: TGTGCCAGCAGTTTATGGGGCGGGGGGAGCACAGATACGCAGTATTTT. J is TRBJ2-3 and V is TRBV28, with 8 nucleotides matching TRBD2. This CDR3 region has 16 residues. The junction had 2 bases not matched to a gene; V was cut back by 0 bases and J by 0 bases. Per the germline V gene, CDR1 is MDHEN and CDR2 is SYDVKM.

V gene TRBV9 combines with J gene TRBJ1-6, with D perhaps TRBD1 (6 bases). Germline lookup yields CDR1 SGDLS and CDR2 YYNGEE. The CDR3 covers 15 residues. Trimming removed 0 bases at V and 6 bases at J, with 10 bases between. The CDR3 here is CASSVEGVRNSPLHF. CDR3 coding DNA: TGTGCCAGCAGCGTAGAGGGGGTTCGTAATTCACCCCTCCACTTT.

The rearrangement joins TRBV30 to TRBJ1-2, with 7 bases identical to TRBD1. The CDR3 runs 14 residues. Germline V gene data show CDR1 as GTSNPN and CDR2 as SVGIG (reference sequence). V gave up 5 bases and J gave up 2 bases; unmatched junction bases: 8. The CDR3 loop reads CAWARTGQNYGYTF. For the CDR3, the DNA is TGTGCCTGGGCAAGGACAGGCCAAAACTATGGCTACACCTTC.

The rearrangement links TRBV11-3 to TRBJ1-1; no firm D call. The CDR3 contains 13 residues. With 5 bases removed from V and 6 bases from J, the gap between germline ends came to 13 bases. CDR1 and CDR2 from the germline V gene are SGHNT and YENEEA. CDR3 DNA sequence: TGTGCCAGCAGCCCAGAAGGGAGGTCTGAAGCTTTCTTT. It yields the protein CASSPEGRSEAFF.

This clone appeared a single time. V usage is TRBV11-2 and J usage is TRBJ1-4, with TRBD1 as a possible D gene (6 bases). Trimming removed 4 bases at V and 12 bases at J, with 24 bases between. Per the germline V gene, CDR1 is SGHAT and CDR2 is FQNNGV. This CDR3 comprises 16 residues. For the CDR3, the DNA is TGTGCCAGCAGCTCGACAGGAACAATGATTGAGGAGGAACTGTTTTTT. It codes for CASSSTGTMIEEELFF. Based on the CDR3 plus reference TRBV11-2 and TRBJ1-4, the full variable domain is EAGVAQSPRYKIIEKRQSVAFWCNPISGHATLYWYQQILGQGPKLLIQFQNNGVVDDSQLPKDRFSAERLKGVDSTLKIQPAKLEDSAVYLCASSSTGTMIEEELFFGSGTQLSVL.

The chain is built from TRBV18 and TRBJ1-2; no clear D. Trimming pared 3 bases from V and 3 bases from J, leaving 11 bases between. Germline-derived CDR1 and CDR2 are KGHSH and LQKENI. The CDR3 runs 14 residues. This CDR3 is CASSPGGAHYGYTF. The CDR3 DNA reads as TGTGCCAGCTCACCTGGCGGAGCCCACTATGGCTACACCTTC. The full variable domain, rest sourced from reference TRBV18 and TRBJ1-2, is NAGVMQNPRHLVRRRGQEARLRCSPMKGHSHVYWYRQLPEEGLKFMVYLQKENIIDESGMPKERFSAEFPKEGPSILRIQQVVRGDSAAYFCASSPGGAHYGYTFGSGTRLTVV.

The chain couples TRBV19 to TRBJ2-1; 10 bases fit TRBD2. V lost 8 bases and J lost 7; bases outside the gene matches: 14. There are 16 residues in the CDR3. CDR1 LNHDA and CDR2 SQIVND come from the germline V gene (reference sequence). The CDR3 sequence: CASGSKAGGPRNEQFF. CDR3 in DNA: TGTGCCAGTGGGTCAAAAGCGGGAGGGCCGCGGAATGAGCAGTTCTTC.

The chain has TRBV11-2 and TRBJ2-1; no clear D gene. The CDR3 consists of 14 residues. V lost 3 bases and J lost 6, with 12 bases in between. CDR1 and CDR2 (germline): SGHAT, FQNNGV. CDR3 DNA sequence: TGTGCCAGCAGCTTGTCGGGTTCGCTCAATGAGCAGTTCTTC. It yields the protein CASSLSGSLNEQFF.

The V gene is TRBV6-4, the J gene TRBJ2-2; 8 bases match TRBD2. The CDR3 sequence is 14 residues long. V lost 5 bases, J lost 5 bases, and 4 bases stayed unmatched. The germline CDR1 and CDR2 sequences are MRHNA and SNTAGT. CDR3 protein: CASSQLAETGELFF. Here the CDR3 DNA reads TGTGCCAGCAGTCAACTAGCGGAGACCGGGGAGCTGTTTTTT.

This clone showed up just a few times. The V and J genes are TRBV7-3 and TRBJ2-1; TRBD2 matches at 12 bases. The J segment lost 7 bases and the V segment lost 5 bases, leaving 6 bases of the junction unmatched. Per germline, CDR1 SGHTA and CDR2 FQGTGA. The CDR3 consists of 15 residues. This CDR3 reads CASSPSGGASNEQFF. The CDR3 region has the DNA TGTGCCAGCAGCCCTAGCGGGGGGGCAAGTAATGAGCAGTTCTTC.

The CDR3 is CASSLVGYQPQHF. The CDR3 region has the DNA TGTGCCAGCAGCTTAGTCGGTTATCAGCCCCAGCATTTT. This chain connects TRBV7-2 to TRBJ1-5; D is ambiguous. This CDR3 spans 13 amino acids. Trimming removed 1 base at V and 5 bases at J, with 6 bases between. The germline V gene encodes CDR1 SGHTA and CDR2 FQGNSA.

The V and J genes are TRBV30 and TRBJ1-1; tentatively, D is TRBD1 (5 bases). Germline-derived CDR1 and CDR2 are GTSNPN and SVGIG (reference sequence). V was shortened by 2 bases and J by 6 bases, with 10 bases between the two germline ends. The CDR3 contains 12 residues. In DNA form, the CDR3 reads TGTGCCTGGAGTCCTGACAGTTCTGAAGCTTTCTTT. The encoded protein is CAWSPDSSEAFF.

The J gene is TRBJ1-6, the V gene TRBV5-1; possible D gene TRBD1, 5 bases. In germline, CDR1 is SGHRS, CDR2 YFSETQ. The V end lost 3 bases, the J end lost 10 bases, and 17 bases lay between the germline ends. The CDR3 length is 15 residues. The CDR3 nucleotides are TGCGCCAGCAGCTCCGGTTCTGGAGGGGTGTCACCCCTCCACTTT. It yields the protein CASSSGSGGVSPLHF.

J is TRBJ1-1 and V is TRBV7-6, with 9 bases identical to TRBD1. The CDR3 consists of 15 residues. Trimming took 4 bases from V and 8 from J; bases not matched to a gene: 11. Germline loops: CDR1 SGHVS, CDR2 FNYEAQ. The CDR3 DNA follows: TGTGCCAGCAGCTCTCTGACAGGGGGGCATCAAGAAGCTTTCTTT. Its protein is CASSSLTGGHQEAFF.

The chain joins TRBV6-5 to TRBJ2-7, with TRBD2 identical over 13 bases. Germline assignment: CDR1 MNHEY and CDR2 SVGAGI. The CDR3 contains 15 residues. V dropped 6 bases and J dropped 7; count of bases not matched to a gene: 9. CDR3 DNA: TGTGCCAGCAGCCCAGGACTAGCGGGAGTGAGTGAGCAGTACTTC. Protein product: CASSPGLAGVSEQYF.

The V call is TRBV7-3, the J call TRBJ2-7; D might be TRBD1 (5 bases). The CDR3 has 14 residues. The V end was cut by 2 bases, the J end by 6 bases, with 14 bases between. Germline V lookup: CDR1 SGHTA, CDR2 FQGTGA. In DNA, the CDR3 is TGTGCCAGCAGCTTAGGACAAGGGGTCGGCGAGCAGTACTTC. Its protein product is CASSLGQGVGEQYF. Full variable domain (outside the CDR3, taken from reference TRBV7-3 and TRBJ2-7): GAGVSQTPSNKVTEKGKYVELRCDPISGHTALYWYRQSLGQGPEFLIYFQGTGAADDSGLPNDRFFAVRPEGSVSTLKIQRTERGDSAVYLCASSLGQGVGEQYFGPGTRLTVT.

This clone was detected only a few times. The chain employs TRBV5-6 and TRBJ2-6, with D possibly matching TRBD2 (7 bases). Looked up from germline, CDR1 is SGHDT and CDR2 is YYEEEE. Trimming pared 1 base from V and 0 bases from J, leaving 14 bases between. CDR3 length: 18 residues. Written as DNA, the CDR3 is TGTGCCAGCAGCTTGAACGGGGGGCTTTTCTCTGGGGCCAACGTCCTGACTTTC. It translates to CASSLNGGLFSGANVLTF.

In its sample, this clone was seen a few times. The chain employs TRBV7-9 and TRBJ2-7; TRBD2 matches 12 bases. Germline V gene lookup returns CDR1 SEHNR and CDR2 FQNEAQ (reference sequence). The V segment lost 5 bases and the J segment 5 bases; nucleotides outside the gene matches: 7. The CDR3 spans 15 residues. The CDR3 protein is CASSELAGGLNEQYF. CDR3 sequence (DNA): TGTGCCAGCAGCGAACTAGCGGGAGGACTCAACGAGCAGTACTTC. Full variable domain (missing parts from reference TRBV7-9 and TRBJ2-7): DTGVSQNPRHKITKRGQNVTFRCDPISEHNRLYWYRQTLGQGPEFLTYFQNEAQLEKSRLLSDRFSAERPKGSFSTLEIQRTEQGDSAMYLCASSELAGGLNEQYFGPGTRLTVT.

The chain employs TRBV4-3 and TRBJ2-7; 8 positions agree with TRBD1. The V gene's germline CDR1 is LGHNA and CDR2 YSLEER. This CDR3 is 16 amino acids long. The V gene end was trimmed by 0 bases and the J gene end by 2 bases; junction bases not matched to a gene: 6. CDR3 nucleotides: TGCGCCAGCAGCCAAGATTTGGGACAGGCTACCTACGAGCAGTACTTC. Protein: CASSQDLGQATYEQYF.

This clone was seen a handful of times. This sequence joins TRBV5-1 and TRBJ2-5, with D unclear. This CDR3 region has 13 residues. The V gene lost 4 bases and the J gene lost 2 bases, with 9 bases spanning the gap. Germline CDR1 and CDR2: SGHRS and YFSETQ. CDR3 sequence reads: CASSLLKQETQYF. In DNA form, the CDR3 reads TGCGCCAGCAGCCTGTTAAAACAAGAGACCCAGTACTTC.

V usage is TRBV5-6 and J usage is TRBJ2-5, with D hard to call. The CDR3 length is 13 residues. The V gene's germline CDR1 is SGHDT and CDR2 YYEEEE. The V and J ends lost 2 bases and 5 bases respectively, with 10 bases between them. The CDR3 spells CASSFQYGETQYF. The CDR3 region has the DNA TGTGCCAGCAGCTTTCAGTACGGGGAGACCCAGTACTTC.

Only one count was recorded for this clone. The CDR3 here is CASRTGTSGNEQFF. In DNA form, the CDR3 reads TGTGCCAGCAGGACGGGGACTAGCGGCAATGAGCAGTTCTTC. The rearrangement uses TRBV2 and TRBJ2-1; 11 bases match TRBD2. V lost 6 bases to trimming and J lost 6 bases; unmatched junction nucleotides: 4. CDR3 length: 14 residues. Germline V lookup: CDR1 SNHLY, CDR2 FYNNEI.

The chain combines TRBV3-1 (or the pseudogene TRBV3-2) with TRBJ2-7; no reliable D call. Germline values: CDR1 LGHDT, CDR2 YNNKEL (reference sequence). V lost 1 base and J lost 4, with 8 bases in between. This CDR3 is built from 13 residues. Here the CDR3 reads CASSQGLGYEQYF. In DNA, the CDR3 is TGTGCCAGCAGCCAAGGCCTCGGGTACGAGCAGTACTTC.

V and J are TRBV5-5 and TRBJ2-7; 7 bases agree with TRBD1. There are 14 residues in the CDR3. CDR1 is SGHKS and CDR2 is YYEKEE in the germline V gene (reference sequence). Trimming removed 6 bases from V and 3 bases from J; junction bases left unmatched: 9. The chain's CDR3 is CASNPGTEVYEQYF. The CDR3, as DNA: TGTGCCAGCAATCCCGGGACAGAGGTCTACGAGCAGTACTTC.

The rearrangement joins TRBV2 to TRBJ1-6, with a tentative D call TRBD1 (6 bases). Germline V gives CDR1 SNHLY, CDR2 FYNNEI. The CDR3 sequence is 14 residues long. Trimming removed 1 base from V and 6 bases from J, with 7 bases in between. The CDR3 protein is CASSEVGGNSPLHF. CDR3 nucleotide sequence: TGTGCCAGCAGTGAAGTAGGGGGTAATTCACCCCTCCACTTT.

This clone was seen just once. The rearrangement links TRBV5-1 to TRBJ2-5; TRBD2 matches 10 bases. Germline V gives CDR1 SGHRS, CDR2 YFSETQ. The CDR3 length is 16 residues. With 0 bases clipped from V and 1 base from J, the junction kept 3 bases outside the gene matches. CDR3: CASSLGLAGVQETQYF. The CDR3 DNA is TGCGCCAGCAGCTTGGGTCTAGCGGGGGTCCAAGAGACCCAGTACTTC.

This clone was recorded once. The V gene is TRBV28, the J gene TRBJ1-1; no definite D call. The CDR3 extends over 16 amino acids. V gave up 7 bases and J gave up 0 bases, with 18 bases separating them. In germline, CDR1 is MDHEN, CDR2 SYDVKM. CDR3 loop: CASTAMLGIMNTEAFF. The CDR3 coding sequence is TGTGCCAGCACCGCTATGTTGGGCATCATGAACACTGAAGCTTTCTTT. Together with reference TRBV28 and TRBJ1-1, the CDR3 gives the full variable domain: DVKVTQSSRYLVKRTGEKVFLECVQDMDHENMFWYRQDPGLGLRLIYFSYDVKMKEKGDIPEGYSVSREKKERFSLILESASTNQTSMYLCASTAMLGIMNTEAFFGQGTRLTVV.

The V gene is TRBV24-1, the J gene TRBJ2-7, with D perhaps matching TRBD2 (5 bases). The length of the CDR3 is 18 residues. Trimming stripped 2 bases from V and 3 bases from J, with 22 bases between. CDR1 is KGHDR and CDR2 is SFDVKD in the germline V gene. The CDR3 region is CATSDCAKLHRGFYEQYF. For the CDR3, the DNA is TGTGCCACCAGTGATTGCGCTAAACTCCACCGGGGTTTCTACGAGCAGTACTTC.

The gene calls are TRBV2 and TRBJ2-1; D not resolved. Trimming took off 5 bases at V and 10 bases at J, with 18 bases between the two ends. Germline V gene lookup returns CDR1 SNHLY and CDR2 FYNNEI. The CDR3 covers 14 residues. The CDR3 loop reads CASSQTLTAREQFF. CDR3 nucleotide sequence: TGTGCCAGCAGTCAAACTTTAACAGCCCGGGAGCAGTTCTTC.

The chain couples TRBV2 to TRBJ2-5, with 7 positions matching TRBD2. CDR1 and CDR2 from the germline V gene are SNHLY and FYNNEI. Germline trimming cut 4 bases from V and 2 bases from J; bases unmatched to any gene: 4. The CDR3 is 14 residues long. The CDR3 coding sequence is TGTGCCAGCAGTGCGACTAGCTGGCAAGAGACCCAGTACTTC. It encodes CASSATSWQETQYF.